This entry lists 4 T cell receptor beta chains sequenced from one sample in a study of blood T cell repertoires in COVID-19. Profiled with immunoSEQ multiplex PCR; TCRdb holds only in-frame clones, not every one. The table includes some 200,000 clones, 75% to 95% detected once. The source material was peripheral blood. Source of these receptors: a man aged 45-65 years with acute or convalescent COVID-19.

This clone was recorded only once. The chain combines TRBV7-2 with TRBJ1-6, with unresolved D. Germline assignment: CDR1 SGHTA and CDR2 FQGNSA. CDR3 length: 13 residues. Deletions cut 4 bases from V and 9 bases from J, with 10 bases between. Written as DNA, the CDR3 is TGTGCCAGCAGCTATAGTGGAGGTTCACCCCTCCACTTT. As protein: CASSYSGGSPLHF.

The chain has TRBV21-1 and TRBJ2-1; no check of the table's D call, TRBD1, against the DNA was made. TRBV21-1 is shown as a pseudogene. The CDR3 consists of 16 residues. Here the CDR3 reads CASSKNRTGGCNEQFF. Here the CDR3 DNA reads TGTGCCAGCAGCAAAAACAGGACCGGTGGTTGCAATGAGCAGTTCTTC.

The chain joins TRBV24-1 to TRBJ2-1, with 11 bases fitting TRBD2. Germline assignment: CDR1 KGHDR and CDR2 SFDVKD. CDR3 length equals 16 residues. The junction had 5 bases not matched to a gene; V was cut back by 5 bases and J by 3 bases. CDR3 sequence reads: CATSAPGTSGYNEQFF. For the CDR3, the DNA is TGTGCCACCAGTGCTCCCGGGACTAGCGGCTACAATGAGCAGTTCTTC.

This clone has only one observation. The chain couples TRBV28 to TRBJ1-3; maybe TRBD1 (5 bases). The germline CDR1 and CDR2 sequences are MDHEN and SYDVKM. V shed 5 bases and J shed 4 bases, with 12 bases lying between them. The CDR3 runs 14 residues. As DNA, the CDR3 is TGTGCCAGCAGTACCCTAGGGGCAGGAAACACCATATATTTT. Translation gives CASSTLGAGNTIYF. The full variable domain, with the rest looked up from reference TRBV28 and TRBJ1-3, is DVKVTQSSRYLVKRTGEKVFLECVQDMDHENMFWYRQDPGLGLRLIYFSYDVKMKEKGDIPEGYSVSREKKERFSLILESASTNQTSMYLCASSTLGAGNTIYFGEGSWLTVV.